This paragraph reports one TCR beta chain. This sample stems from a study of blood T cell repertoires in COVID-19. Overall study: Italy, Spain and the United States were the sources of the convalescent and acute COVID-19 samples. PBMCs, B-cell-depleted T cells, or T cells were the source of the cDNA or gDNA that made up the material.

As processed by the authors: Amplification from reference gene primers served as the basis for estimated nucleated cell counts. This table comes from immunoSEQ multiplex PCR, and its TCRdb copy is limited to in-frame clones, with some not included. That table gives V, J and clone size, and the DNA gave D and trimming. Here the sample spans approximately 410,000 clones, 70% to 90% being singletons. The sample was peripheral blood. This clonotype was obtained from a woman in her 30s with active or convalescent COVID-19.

The CDR3 region is CASSIVLAGTYEQYF. The CDR3 DNA sequence: TGTGCCAGTAGTATCGTACTAGCGGGTACCTACGAGCAGTACTTC. This rearrangement joins TRBV19 to TRBJ2-7; 9 bases match TRBD2. This CDR3 region has 15 residues. The V gene end was trimmed by 3 bases and the J gene end by 2 bases; junction bases not matched to a gene: 5. In germline, CDR1 is LNHDA, CDR2 SQIVND (reference sequence).